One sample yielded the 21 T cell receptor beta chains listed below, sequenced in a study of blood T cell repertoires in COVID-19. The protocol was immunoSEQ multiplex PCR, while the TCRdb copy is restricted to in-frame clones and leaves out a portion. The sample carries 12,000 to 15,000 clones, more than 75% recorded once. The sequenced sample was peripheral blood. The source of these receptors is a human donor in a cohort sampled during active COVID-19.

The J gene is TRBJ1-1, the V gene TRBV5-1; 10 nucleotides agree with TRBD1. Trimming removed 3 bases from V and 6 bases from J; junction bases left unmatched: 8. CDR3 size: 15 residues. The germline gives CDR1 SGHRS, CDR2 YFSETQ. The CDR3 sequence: CASSSSGQGMAEAFF. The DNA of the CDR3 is TGCGCCAGCAGCTCCTCGGGACAGGGGATGGCTGAAGCTTTCTTT. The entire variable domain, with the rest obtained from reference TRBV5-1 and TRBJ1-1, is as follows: KAGVTQTPRYLIKTRGQQVTLSCSPISGHRSVSWYQQTPGQGLQFLFEYFSETQRNKGNFPGRFSGRQFSNSRSEMNVSTLELGDSALYLCASSSSGQGMAEAFFGQGTRLTVV.

The CDR3 DNA reads TGTGCCAGCAGCTCCGAGGTAGCCAAAAACATTCAGTACTTC. Translating it yields CASSSEVAKNIQYF. The chain couples TRBV7-9 to TRBJ2-4; no firm D call. Germline CDR1 SEHNR, CDR2 FQNEAQ (reference sequence). Deletions cut 4 bases from V and 0 bases from J, with 7 bases between. This CDR3 is 14 amino acids long.

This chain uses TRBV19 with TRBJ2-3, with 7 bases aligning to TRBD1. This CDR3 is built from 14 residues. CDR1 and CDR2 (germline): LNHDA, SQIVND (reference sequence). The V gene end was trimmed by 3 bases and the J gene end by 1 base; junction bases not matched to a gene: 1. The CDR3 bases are TGTGCCAGTAGTATTGGACAGGGCACAGATACGCAGTATTTT. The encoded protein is CASSIGQGTDTQYF. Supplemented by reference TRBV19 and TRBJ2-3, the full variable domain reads DGGITQSPKYLFRKEGQNVTLSCEQNLNHDAMYWYRQDPGQGLRLIYYSQIVNDFQKGDIAEGYSVSREKKESFPLTVTSAQKNPTAFYLCASSIGQGTDTQYFGPGTRLTVL.

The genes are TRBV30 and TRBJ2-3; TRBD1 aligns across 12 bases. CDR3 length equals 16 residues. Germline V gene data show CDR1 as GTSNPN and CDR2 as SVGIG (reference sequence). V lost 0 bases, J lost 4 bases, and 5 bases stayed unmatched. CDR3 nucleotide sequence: TGTGCCTGGAGTGTATGGGACAGGGGGCTTTCAGATACGCAGTATTTT. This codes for CAWSVWDRGLSDTQYF.

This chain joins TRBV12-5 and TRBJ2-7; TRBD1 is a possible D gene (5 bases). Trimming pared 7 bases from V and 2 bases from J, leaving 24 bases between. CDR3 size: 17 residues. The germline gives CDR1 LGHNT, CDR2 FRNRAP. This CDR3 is CASASRPGQFFAYEQYF. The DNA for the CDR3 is TGTGCTAGTGCTTCCCGACCCGGACAATTTTTCGCCTACGAGCAGTACTTC.

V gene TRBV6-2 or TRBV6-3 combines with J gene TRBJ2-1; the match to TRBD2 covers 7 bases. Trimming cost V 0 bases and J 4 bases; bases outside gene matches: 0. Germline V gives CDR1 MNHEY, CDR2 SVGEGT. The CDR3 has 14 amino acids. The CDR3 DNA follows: TGTGCCAGCAGTTACTCTAGCGGGTACAATGAGCAGTTCTTC. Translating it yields CASSYSSGYNEQFF.

The CDR3 protein is CASSLTWEQGFDEQYF. The CDR3 nucleotides read TGTGCCAGCAGCTTGACCTGGGAACAGGGCTTTGACGAGCAGTACTTC. The chain links TRBV5-6 to TRBJ2-7; maybe TRBD1 (6 bases). There are 16 residues in the CDR3. Germline V gives CDR1 SGHDT, CDR2 YYEEEE. Trimming took 1 base from V and 5 from J, leaving 19 bases between them.

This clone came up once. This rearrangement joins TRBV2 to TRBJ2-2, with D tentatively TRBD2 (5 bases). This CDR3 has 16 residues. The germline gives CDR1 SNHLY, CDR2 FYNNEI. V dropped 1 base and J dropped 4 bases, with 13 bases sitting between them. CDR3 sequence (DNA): TGTGCCAGCAGTGAAGAAAGGCGGGTCAGCACCGGGGAGCTGTTTTTT. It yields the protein CASSEERRVSTGELFF.

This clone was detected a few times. The CDR3 sequence is CASSIGALRQGSGANVLTF. The DNA of the CDR3 is TGTGCCAGTAGTATAGGGGCTCTCCGACAAGGCTCTGGGGCCAACGTCCTGACTTTC. This chain connects TRBV19 to TRBJ2-6, with D unclear. The V and J ends lost 1 base and 0 bases respectively, with 16 bases between them. The CDR3 length is 19 residues. Germline values: CDR1 LNHDA, CDR2 SQIVND (reference sequence).

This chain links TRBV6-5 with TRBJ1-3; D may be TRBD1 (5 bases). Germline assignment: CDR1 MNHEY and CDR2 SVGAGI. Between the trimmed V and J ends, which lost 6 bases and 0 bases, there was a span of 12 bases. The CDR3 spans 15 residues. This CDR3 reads CASRGGVSSGNTIYF. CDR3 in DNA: TGTGCCAGCAGGGGGGGGGTGAGCTCTGGAAACACCATATATTTT.

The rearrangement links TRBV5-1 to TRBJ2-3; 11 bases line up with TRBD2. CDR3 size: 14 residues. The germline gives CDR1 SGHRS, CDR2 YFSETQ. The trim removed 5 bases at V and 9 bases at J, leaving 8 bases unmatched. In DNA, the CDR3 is TGCGCCAGCAGTGATACTAGCGGGGGATCAACGCAGTATTTT. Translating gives CASSDTSGGSTQYF.

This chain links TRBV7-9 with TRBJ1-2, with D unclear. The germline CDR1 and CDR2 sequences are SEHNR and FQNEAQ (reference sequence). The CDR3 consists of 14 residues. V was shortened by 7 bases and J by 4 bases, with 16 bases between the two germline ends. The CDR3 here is CASIPISEGYGYTF. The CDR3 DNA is TGTGCCAGCATCCCTATCTCAGAGGGCTATGGCTACACCTTC.

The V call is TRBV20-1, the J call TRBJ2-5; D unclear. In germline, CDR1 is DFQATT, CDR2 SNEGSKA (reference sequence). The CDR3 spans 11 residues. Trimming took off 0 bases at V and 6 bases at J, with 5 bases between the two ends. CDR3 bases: TGCAGTGCTAGAGAGAGCCAGACCCAGTACTTC. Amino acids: CSARESQTQYF.

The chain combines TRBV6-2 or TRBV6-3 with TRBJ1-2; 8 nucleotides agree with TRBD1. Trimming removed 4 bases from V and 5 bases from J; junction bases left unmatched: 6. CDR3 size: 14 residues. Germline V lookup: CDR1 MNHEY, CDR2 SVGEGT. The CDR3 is CASSWDRRPYGYTF. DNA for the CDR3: TGTGCCAGCAGTTGGGACAGGCGACCTTATGGCTACACCTTC.

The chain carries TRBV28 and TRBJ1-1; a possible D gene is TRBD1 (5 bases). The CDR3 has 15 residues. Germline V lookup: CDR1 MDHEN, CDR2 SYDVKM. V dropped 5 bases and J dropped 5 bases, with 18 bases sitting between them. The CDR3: CASSNSQGTLTEAFF. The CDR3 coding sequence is TGTGCCAGCAGTAATTCTCAGGGTACCCTAACTGAAGCTTTCTTT.

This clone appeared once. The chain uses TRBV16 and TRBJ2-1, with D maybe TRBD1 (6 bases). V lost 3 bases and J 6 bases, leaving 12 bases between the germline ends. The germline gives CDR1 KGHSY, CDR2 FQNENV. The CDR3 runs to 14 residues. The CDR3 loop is CASSQLTGGNEQFF. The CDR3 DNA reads TGTGCCAGCAGCCAGTTGACAGGCGGCAATGAGCAGTTCTTC. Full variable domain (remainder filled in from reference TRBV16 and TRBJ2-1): GEEVAQTPKHLVRGEGQKAKLYCAPIKGHSYVFWYQQVLKNEFKFLISFQNENVFDETGMPKERFSAKCLPNSPCSLEIQATKLEDSAVYFCASSQLTGGNEQFFGPGTRLTVL.

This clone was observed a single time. The CDR3 nucleotides read TGTGCCAGCAGCTTAATCGGACTAGCGGGTTGGGAAGAGACCCAGTACTTC. Protein sequence: CASSLIGLAGWEETQYF. The rearrangement uses TRBV7-9 and TRBJ2-5; 11 bases are a match to TRBD2. V lost 2 bases, J lost 3 bases, and 8 bases stayed unmatched. CDR3 length: 17 amino acids. CDR1 is SEHNR and CDR2 is FQNEAQ in the germline V gene (reference sequence).

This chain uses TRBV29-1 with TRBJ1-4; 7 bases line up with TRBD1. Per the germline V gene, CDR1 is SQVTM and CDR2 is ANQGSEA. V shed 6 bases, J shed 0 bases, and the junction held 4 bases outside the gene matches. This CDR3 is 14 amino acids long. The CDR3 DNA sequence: TGCAGCGTAATAGGACAGGCAACTAATGAAAAACTGTTTTTT. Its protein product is CSVIGQATNEKLFF.

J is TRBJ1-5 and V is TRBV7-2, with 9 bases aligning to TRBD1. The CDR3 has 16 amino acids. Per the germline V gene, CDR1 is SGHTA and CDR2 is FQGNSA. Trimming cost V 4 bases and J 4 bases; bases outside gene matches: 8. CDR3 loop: CASSWGQGGGNQPQHF. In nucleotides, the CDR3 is TGTGCCAGCAGCTGGGGACAGGGCGGAGGAAATCAGCCCCAGCATTTT. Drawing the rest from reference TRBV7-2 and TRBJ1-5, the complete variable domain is GAGVSQSPSNKVTEKGKDVELRCDPISGHTALYWYRQSLGQGLEFLIYFQGNSAPDKSGLPSDRFSAERTGGSVSTLTIQRTQQEDSAVYLCASSWGQGGGNQPQHFGDGTRLSIL.

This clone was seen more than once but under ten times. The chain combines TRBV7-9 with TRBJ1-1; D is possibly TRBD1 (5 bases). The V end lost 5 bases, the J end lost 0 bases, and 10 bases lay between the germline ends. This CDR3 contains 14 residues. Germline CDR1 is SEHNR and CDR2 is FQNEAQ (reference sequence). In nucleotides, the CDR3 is TGTGCCAGCAGCATGGACACAATGAACACTGAAGCTTTCTTT. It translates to CASSMDTMNTEAFF.

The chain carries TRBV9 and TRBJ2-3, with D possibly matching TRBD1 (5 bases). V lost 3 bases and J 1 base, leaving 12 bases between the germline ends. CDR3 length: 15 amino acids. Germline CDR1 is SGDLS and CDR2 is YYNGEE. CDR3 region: CASSAEDSGTDTQYF. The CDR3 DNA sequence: TGTGCCAGCAGCGCAGAAGACAGCGGCACAGATACGCAGTATTTT.